This T cell receptor beta chain was sequenced for a study of shared clonotypes between healthy human individuals. Sequencing was at deep level. Measured with immunoSEQ multiplex PCR; TCRdb has only the in-frame clones, and not every one. The sample lists about 2 million clones, approximately 94% occurring once. Naivety among CD8 cells was defined by CD45RO negativity and positive CCR7 selection, thereby excluding terminally differentiated effector memory CD45RA+ cells. The CDR3 runs to 15 residues. Germline CDR1 SEHNR, CDR2 FQNEAQ (reference sequence). V was cut by 5 bases and J by 4 bases, with 17 bases left in between.

The V gene is TRBV7-9, the J gene TRBJ2-5, with D tentatively TRBD1 (5 bases). Sequencing was carried out using naive CD8+ T cells sorted from blood. The source of this sequence is a man younger than 35 in good health. For the CDR3, the DNA is TGTGCCAGCAGCCCGCCCAGGGTAACGGGAGAGACCCAGTACTTC. It yields the protein CASSPPRVTGETQYF.